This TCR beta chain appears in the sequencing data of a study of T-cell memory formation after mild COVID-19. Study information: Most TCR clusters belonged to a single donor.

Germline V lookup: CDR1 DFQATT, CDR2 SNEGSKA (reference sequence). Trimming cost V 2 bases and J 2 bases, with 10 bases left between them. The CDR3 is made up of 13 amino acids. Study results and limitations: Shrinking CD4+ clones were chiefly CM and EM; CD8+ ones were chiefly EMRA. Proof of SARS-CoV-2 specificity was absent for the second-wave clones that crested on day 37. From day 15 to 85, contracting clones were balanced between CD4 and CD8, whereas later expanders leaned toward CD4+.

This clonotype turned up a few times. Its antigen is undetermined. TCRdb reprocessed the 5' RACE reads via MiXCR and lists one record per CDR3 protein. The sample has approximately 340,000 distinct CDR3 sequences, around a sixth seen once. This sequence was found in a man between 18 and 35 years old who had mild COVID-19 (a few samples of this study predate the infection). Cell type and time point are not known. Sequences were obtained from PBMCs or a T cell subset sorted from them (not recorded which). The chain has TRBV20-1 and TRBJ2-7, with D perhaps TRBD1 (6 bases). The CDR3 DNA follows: TGCAGTGCTAGACCCCAGGGGACCTACGAGCAGTACTTC. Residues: CSARPQGTYEQYF.